The source of this T cell receptor (beta chain) is a study of OX40 agonist ivuxolimab in advanced cancers. Overall study: With a range of about 20 to 79, age averaged 60 years, and around 83% were male. Whole-study results and caveats: CD4+ and CD8+ blood T cells expanded clonally by week 6 at 0.1 to 3.0 mg/kg. Relative to CD4+, CD8+ T cells held more expanded clones on average.

Profiled with immunoSEQ multiplex PCR; TCRdb holds only in-frame clones, not every one. The repertoire holds around 57,000 clones, about nine tenths seen once, with approximately 1.1% in the top ten. With regard to this clone: Its matching antigen is unknown.

The CDR3 runs to 14 residues. V was cut by 1 base and J by 6 bases, with 10 bases left in between. Per germline, CDR1 MNHNS and CDR2 SASEGT. The clonotype comes from an adult with an advanced solid tumor such as melanoma, head and neck, liver or kidney cancer. Sequenced here: CD4+ or CD8+ T cells sorted from blood, sampled in a trial of the OX40 agonist ivuxolimab. This sequence joins TRBV6-1 and TRBJ1-3; D is possibly TRBD1 (5 bases). The CDR3 sequence is CASSEVGGINTIYF. In nucleotides, the CDR3 is TGTGCCAGCAGTGAAGTCGGGGGGATAAACACCATATATTTT.